A single T cell receptor beta chain is shown here with its context. These data come from a study of blood T cell repertoires in COVID-19. V dropped 0 bases and J dropped 6; count of bases not matched to a gene: 7. This CDR3 is built from 17 residues. Germline V gene sequence: CDR1 SGHRS, CDR2 YFSETQ. Profiling relied on immunoSEQ multiplex PCR, and the TCRdb table lists in-frame clones only, not all of them. The sample lists some 140,000 clones, approximately 81% seen once, with approximately 1.5% in the top ten. The sequencing sample was made of peripheral blood. This TCR derives from a man in his sixties with acute or convalescent COVID-19. This sequence joins TRBV5-1 and TRBJ2-4; 12 bases are a match to TRBD2. CDR3 nucleotides: TGCGCCAGCAGCTTGGGACTAGCGGGAGACGCGGGAAACATTCAGTACTTC. Its protein is CASSLGLAGDAGNIQYF.